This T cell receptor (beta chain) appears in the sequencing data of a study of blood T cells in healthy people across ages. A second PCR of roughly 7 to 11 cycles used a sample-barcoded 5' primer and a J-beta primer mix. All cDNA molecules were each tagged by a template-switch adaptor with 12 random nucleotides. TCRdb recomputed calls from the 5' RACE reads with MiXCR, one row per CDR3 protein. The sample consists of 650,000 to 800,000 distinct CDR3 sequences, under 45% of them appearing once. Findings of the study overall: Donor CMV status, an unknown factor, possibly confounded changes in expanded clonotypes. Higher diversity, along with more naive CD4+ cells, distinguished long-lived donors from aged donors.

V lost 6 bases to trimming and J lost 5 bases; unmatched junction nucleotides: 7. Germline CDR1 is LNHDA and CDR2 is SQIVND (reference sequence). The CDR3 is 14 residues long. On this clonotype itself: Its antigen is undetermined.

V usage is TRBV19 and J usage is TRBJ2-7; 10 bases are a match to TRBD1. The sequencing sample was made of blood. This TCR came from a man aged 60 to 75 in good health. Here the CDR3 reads CASSRQGARDEQYF. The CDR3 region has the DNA TGTGCCAGTAGCCGACAGGGGGCGAGGGACGAGCAGTACTTC.